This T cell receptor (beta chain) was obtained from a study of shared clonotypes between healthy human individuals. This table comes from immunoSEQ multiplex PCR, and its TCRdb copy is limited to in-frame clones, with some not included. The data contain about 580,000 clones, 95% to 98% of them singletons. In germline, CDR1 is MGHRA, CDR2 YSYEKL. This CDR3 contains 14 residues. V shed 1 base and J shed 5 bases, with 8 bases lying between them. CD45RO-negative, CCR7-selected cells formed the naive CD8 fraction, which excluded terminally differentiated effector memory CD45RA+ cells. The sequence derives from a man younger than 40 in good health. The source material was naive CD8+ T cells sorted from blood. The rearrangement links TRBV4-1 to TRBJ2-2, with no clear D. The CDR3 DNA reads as TGCGCCAGCAGCCAAGGTCCGCTGACCGGGGAGCTGTTTTTT. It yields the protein CASSQGPLTGELFF.